Sequencing of this T cell receptor beta chain was carried out in a study of T cells in Graves' hyperthyroidism and ophthalmopathy. The table lists this clonotype with many counts. Its matching antigen is unknown. Amplified regions were TCR beta CDR3 sequences from RNA transcripts. First-round RT-PCR targeting the TCR CDR3 was performed with the HTBI primer set. One entry per CDR3 protein results from TCRdb running MiXCR on the multiplex PCR reads. Here the sample spans approximately 510,000 distinct CDR3 sequences, around 21% being singletons. Study-wide results and limits: Ophthalmopathy was model-predicted a median about six months pre-onset.

The germline gives CDR1 SGDLS, CDR2 YYNGEE. V was trimmed by 0 bases and J by 4 bases, leaving 8 bases between them. CDR3 length: 14 amino acids. The sequence came from a man aged 18 to 29 with Graves' hyperthyroidism. This chain uses TRBV9 with TRBJ1-5, with no clear D. Sequencing was performed on blood. In DNA form, the CDR3 reads TGTGCCAGCAGCGTAGATGAAGGGAATCAGCCCCAGCATTTT. This codes for CASSVDEGNQPQHF.